The 25 T cell receptor beta chains listed next were all sequenced from one sample in a study of blood T cell repertoires in COVID-19 (dated by TCRdb to between 2020 and 2021). The library was obtained by the immunoSEQ multiplex PCR assay. TCRdb stores this immuneACCESS table with in-frame sequences only. Part of the clones is absent; in the studies checked, under half of the shortfall reflects unresolved V genes, and no reason is known for the rest. In this sample the table shows around 140,000 clones, more than 75% of which occur a single time. The top ten hold 2% to 2.5% of the sample. Input material: peripheral blood. These receptor sequences come from a man aged 50 or older with active COVID-19.

The chain has TRBV11-2 and TRBJ1-1, with TRBD1 as a possible D gene (5 bases). V shed 1 base and J shed 4 bases, with 10 bases lying between them. Germline CDR1 reads SGHAT; CDR2 reads FQNNGV. The CDR3 length is 14 residues. CDR3 nucleotide sequence: TGTGCCAGCAGCTTAGCGGCGGGGGGCACTGAAGCTTTCTTT. Amino acids: CASSLAAGGTEAFF. Filled out from reference TRBV11-2 and TRBJ1-1, the complete variable domain reads EAGVAQSPRYKIIEKRQSVAFWCNPISGHATLYWYQQILGQGPKLLIQFQNNGVVDDSQLPKDRFSAERLKGVDSTLKIQPAKLEDSAVYLCASSLAAGGTEAFFGQGTRLTVV.

As concerns this clone: Just one base apart from a much larger clone, this may be a read error. The chain joins TRBV7-2 to TRBJ2-7; possible D gene TRBD1, 5 bases. The CDR3 runs 12 residues. CDR1 and CDR2 from the germline V gene are SGHTA and FQGNSA. V was cut by 2 bases and J by 4 bases, with 6 bases left in between. CDR3 DNA sequence: TGTGCCAGCAGCTTACAGGGTTACGAGCAGTACTTC. Translation: CASSLQGYEQYF.

The chain combines TRBV4-1 with TRBJ2-5; D remains unclear. The CDR3 has 17 amino acids. V lost 0 bases and J lost 2, with 16 bases in between. The germline V gene encodes CDR1 MGHRA and CDR2 YSYEKL. CDR3 residues: CASSQEPPVALQETQYF. DNA for the CDR3: TGCGCCAGCAGCCAAGAGCCCCCAGTCGCCCTTCAAGAGACCCAGTACTTC.

CDR3 in amino acids: CASSLQGVDTQYF. CDR3 bases: TGTGCCAGCAGCCTCCAGGGGGTAGATACGCAGTATTTT. This sequence joins TRBV11-3 and TRBJ2-3; 7 bases match TRBD1. The V gene end was trimmed by 5 bases and the J gene end by 5 bases; junction bases not matched to a gene: 4. This CDR3 has 13 residues. From germline, CDR1 is SGHNT and CDR2 YENEEA.

The chain combines TRBV4-2 with TRBJ2-5, with no clear D. Trimming took off 4 bases at V and 0 bases at J, with 12 bases between the two ends. CDR1 and CDR2 (germline): LGHNA, YNFKEQ. The CDR3 spans 15 residues. Written as DNA, the CDR3 is TGTGCCAGCAGCCTGAGATGGGCTAACCAAGAGACCCAGTACTTC. Translation: CASSLRWANQETQYF.

This sequence joins TRBV19 and TRBJ2-7, with TRBD2 matching over 7 bases. The CDR3 loop spans 18 amino acids. Germline CDR1 and CDR2: LNHDA and SQIVND (reference sequence). The J segment lost 0 bases and the V segment lost 6 bases, leaving 17 bases of the junction unmatched. As DNA, the CDR3 is TGTGCCAGTAGCACGATTGCAATTCGCGGGGAGGGCTCCTACGAGCAGTACTTC. It yields the protein CASSTIAIRGEGSYEQYF.

The chain links TRBV25-1 to TRBJ1-2; D remains ambiguous. Deletions cut 7 bases from V and 1 base from J, with 4 bases between. CDR3 length: 11 residues. CDR1 MGHDK and CDR2 SYGVNS come from the germline V gene. Here the CDR3 DNA reads TGTGCCAGCAACAGTAACTATGGCTACACCTTC. Protein: CASNSNYGYTF.

The V and J genes are TRBV11-3 and TRBJ2-1; D may be TRBD2 (5 bases). Trimming stripped 1 base from V and 6 bases from J, with 16 bases between. The germline CDR1 and CDR2 sequences are SGHNT and YENEEA. The CDR3 runs 16 residues. CDR3 sequence reads: CASSLGSALAGNEQFF. The CDR3, as DNA: TGTGCCAGCAGCTTAGGGTCCGCTCTTGCGGGCAATGAGCAGTTCTTC.

The chain employs TRBV6-5 and TRBJ2-5, with no clear D. Trimming left V 8 bases short and J 3 bases short, with 7 bases between. The CDR3 extends over 11 amino acids. CDR1 is MNHEY and CDR2 is SVGAGI in the germline V gene. The CDR3 spells CASAVKETQYF. As DNA, the CDR3 is TGTGCCAGCGCGGTTAAAGAGACCCAGTACTTC.

J is TRBJ1-2 and V is TRBV12-5, with D uncertain. The V gene lost 6 bases and the J gene lost 7 bases, with 18 bases spanning the gap. Germline loops: CDR1 LGHNT, CDR2 FRNRAP. The CDR3 extends over 14 amino acids. As DNA, the CDR3 is TGTGCTAGTGGCAAAGGAACCTACTATGTTGGCTACACCTTC. Encoded protein: CASGKGTYYVGYTF.

This chain links TRBV2 with TRBJ2-2, with D hard to call. Per germline, CDR1 SNHLY and CDR2 FYNNEI. V dropped 7 bases and J dropped 7 bases, with 16 bases sitting between them. This CDR3 has 14 residues. The CDR3 sequence is CASKGSLADGELFF. The CDR3 DNA follows: TGTGCCAGCAAAGGATCTCTCGCGGACGGGGAGCTGTTTTTT.

This clone has only a few counts. This rearrangement joins TRBV5-1 to TRBJ2-5, with 9 positions matching TRBD1. The germline V gene has CDR1 SGHRS and CDR2 YFSETQ. The CDR3 is 14 residues long. Trimming removed 4 bases from V and 3 bases from J; junction bases left unmatched: 4. This CDR3 reads CASSMGQGEETQYF. The DNA for the CDR3 is TGCGCCAGCAGCATGGGACAGGGAGAAGAGACCCAGTACTTC.

The chain links TRBV6-5 to TRBJ2-7; D is perhaps TRBD2 (6 bases). Per germline, CDR1 MNHEY and CDR2 SVGAGI. CDR3 size: 11 residues. V lost 9 bases to trimming and J lost 8 bases, with 14 bases between them. The CDR3, as DNA: TGTGCCAGTCGACTCGGGACTCAGCAGTACTTC. This gives the protein CASRLGTQQYF.

Written as DNA, the CDR3 is TGTGCCAGCAGGTTGAAGTTCCGCAGACAGGGGGATCCTAACTATGGCTACACCTTC. Translation gives CASRLKFRRQGDPNYGYTF. This chain connects TRBV5-4 to TRBJ1-2; TRBD1 matches at 9 bases. The CDR3 loop spans 19 amino acids. Germline-derived CDR1 and CDR2 are SGHNT and YYREEE (reference sequence). With V trimmed by 5 bases and J by 0 bases, 17 bases remained unmatched. The full variable domain, rest sourced from reference TRBV5-4 and TRBJ1-2, is ETGVTQSPTHLIKTRGQQVTLRCSSQSGHNTVSWYQQALGQGPQFIFQYYREEENGRGNFPPRFSGLQFPNYSSELNVNALELDDSALYLCASRLKFRRQGDPNYGYTFGSGTRLTVV.

The J gene is TRBJ1-3, the V gene TRBV7-9; D gene unclear. CDR1 is SEHNR, CDR2 FQNEAQ, per germline (reference sequence). The CDR3 extends over 17 amino acids. The V end was cut by 1 base, the J end by 1 base, with 14 bases between. The CDR3 bases are TGTGCCAGCAGCTTAGTGTCCCGGGTATTTTCTGGAAACACCATATATTTT. It translates to CASSLVSRVFSGNTIYF.

The chain recombines TRBV24-1 with TRBJ2-7; 8 positions match TRBD2. This CDR3 has 15 amino acids. Germline CDR1 and CDR2: KGHDR and SFDVKD. The V gene end was trimmed by 3 bases and the J gene end by 2 bases; junction bases not matched to a gene: 5. CDR3 loop: CATSDVSGGPYEQYF. In nucleotides, the CDR3 is TGTGCCACCAGTGATGTGAGCGGGGGACCCTACGAGCAGTACTTC.

V gene TRBV9 combines with J gene TRBJ1-2, with D hard to call. CDR1 SGDLS and CDR2 YYNGEE come from the germline V gene. V gave up 0 bases and J gave up 3 bases, with 6 bases separating them. This CDR3 is built from 13 residues. The CDR3 is CASSVGADYGYTF. The CDR3 region has the DNA TGTGCCAGCAGCGTAGGCGCCGACTATGGCTACACCTTC.

This clone was observed a handful of times. V usage is TRBV7-8 and J usage is TRBJ1-4; D is undetermined. Germline CDR1 reads SGHVS; CDR2 reads FQNEAQ. The ends were cut back, 7 bases at V and 8 bases at J, with 14 bases in the middle. The length of the CDR3 is 13 residues. This CDR3 is CASTVEGREKLFF. DNA for the CDR3: TGTGCCAGCACCGTGGAGGGTCGGGAAAAACTGTTTTTT. Combining the CDR3 with reference TRBV7-8 and TRBJ1-4 gives the whole variable domain GAGVSQSPRYKVAKRGQDVALRCDPISGHVSLFWYQQALGQGPEFLTYFQNEAQLDKSGLPSDRFFAERPEGSVSTLKIQRTQQEDSAVYLCASTVEGREKLFFGSGTQLSVL.

The CDR3 nucleotides read TGTGCCAGCAGCCAAGAAGGGACAGACAATGAGCAGTTCTTC. Amino acids: CASSQEGTDNEQFF. The chain links TRBV4-2 to TRBJ2-1; 7 nucleotides match TRBD1. CDR1 is LGHNA and CDR2 is YNFKEQ in the germline V gene. This CDR3 is built from 14 residues. J lost 5 bases, V lost 0 bases, and 1 base had no gene match.

The chain combines TRBV6-2 or TRBV6-3 with TRBJ1-5; 10 bases fit TRBD1. The CDR3 sequence is 17 residues long. V shed 4 bases and J 4 bases; nucleotides not matched to a gene: 10. Germline loops: CDR1 MNHEY, CDR2 SVGEGT. CDR3 region: CASSSRGQGIRNQPQHF. CDR3 nucleotides: TGTGCCAGCAGTTCGAGGGGACAGGGGATTAGAAATCAGCCCCAGCATTTT.

This clone was observed a single time. The chain has TRBV18 and TRBJ2-1, with TRBD2 matching 11 bases. The CDR3 runs 15 residues. The ends lost 3 bases at V and 7 bases at J; junction bases unmatched: 5. Germline V gene sequence: CDR1 KGHSH, CDR2 LQKENI. The CDR3 reads CASSPAGLAVNEQFF. The CDR3 DNA reads as TGTGCCAGCTCACCGGCGGGACTAGCGGTAAATGAGCAGTTCTTC.

This rearrangement joins TRBV11-2 to TRBJ2-1; the D gene is possibly TRBD2 (5 bases). This CDR3 comprises 15 residues. The germline CDR1 and CDR2 sequences are SGHAT and FQNNGV. Trimming removed 5 bases from V and 7 bases from J, with 18 bases in between. This CDR3 is CASSPAVDLGNEQFF. The CDR3 DNA sequence: TGTGCCAGCAGCCCAGCGGTGGATCTGGGGAATGAGCAGTTCTTC.

V and J are TRBV19 and TRBJ1-3; TRBD1 aligns across 7 bases. V was pared by 6 bases and J by 2 bases, with 7 bases of the junction left unmatched. This CDR3 region has 15 residues. Germline CDR1 LNHDA, CDR2 SQIVND (reference sequence). CDR3 sequence reads: CASRSSGGPGNTIYF. As DNA, the CDR3 is TGTGCCAGTAGGAGCTCAGGGGGTCCTGGAAACACCATATATTTT.

This clone occurred a few times. This chain connects TRBV5-5 to TRBJ1-4; D perhaps matches TRBD1 (5 bases). Germline CDR1 SGHKS, CDR2 YYEKEE (reference sequence). The V and J ends lost 6 bases and 2 bases respectively, with 14 bases between them. The CDR3 is 15 residues long. CDR3 amino acids: CASTWGELTNEKLFF. The CDR3 DNA is TGTGCCAGCACCTGGGGGGAGCTGACTAATGAAAAACTGTTTTTT. The full variable domain, with the rest looked up from reference TRBV5-5 and TRBJ1-4, is DAGVTQSPTHLIKTRGQQVTLRCSPISGHKSVSWYQQVLGQGPQFIFQYYEKEERGRGNFPDRFSARQFPNYSSELNVNALLLGDSALYLCASTWGELTNEKLFFGSGTQLSVL.

This chain joins TRBV30 and TRBJ1-3; TRBD1 matches 10 bases. CDR3 length equals 14 residues. CDR1 GTSNPN and CDR2 SVGIG come from the germline V gene (reference sequence). With 7 bases clipped from V and 4 bases from J, the junction kept 7 bases outside the gene matches. Here the CDR3 reads CAYQTGGAGNTIYF. The CDR3 DNA reads as TGTGCCTACCAGACAGGGGGCGCGGGAAACACCATATATTTT.